What follows are 22 T cell receptor beta chains derived from one specimen sequenced in a study of blood T cell repertoires in COVID-19. The table came from immunoSEQ multiplex PCR; TCRdb's copy has only in-frame clones and leaves some out. Of some 210,000 clones in the sample, roughly 84% are singletons; the top ten hold less than 7.5%. The material sequenced was peripheral blood. These receptors were obtained from a woman aged 40 to 50 who had recovered from COVID-19.

The rearrangement joins TRBV5-1 to TRBJ2-2; TRBD2 matches 8 bases. J gave up 5 bases and V 3 bases, and 12 bases lay outside the gene matches. The CDR3 has 17 residues. Germline V gene lookup returns CDR1 SGHRS and CDR2 YFSETQ. The CDR3 spells CASSSDSTSARTGELFF. Here the CDR3 DNA reads TGCGCCAGCAGCTCAGATTCGACTAGCGCAAGAACCGGGGAGCTGTTTTTT.

The CDR3 is CASSRETGTGADETQYF. DNA for the CDR3: TGTGCCAGCAGCCGAGAAACCGGGACAGGGGCAGACGAGACCCAGTACTTC. V gene TRBV4-2 combines with J gene TRBJ2-5; TRBD1 matches at 10 bases. Looked up from germline, CDR1 is LGHNA and CDR2 is YNFKEQ. There are 17 residues in the CDR3. Germline trimming cut 4 bases from V and 5 bases from J; bases unmatched to any gene: 13.

V usage is TRBV29-1 and J usage is TRBJ1-2; TRBD1 aligns across 7 bases. CDR3 length equals 13 residues. Trimming cost V 7 bases and J 5 bases; bases outside gene matches: 10. Germline V gene lookup returns CDR1 SQVTM and CDR2 ANQGSEA. CDR3 sequence: CSGGGTDPYGYTF. DNA for the CDR3: TGCAGCGGAGGGGGGACAGATCCTTATGGCTACACCTTC.

This chain uses TRBV9 with TRBJ2-1, with D tentatively TRBD1 (5 bases). This CDR3 is 15 amino acids long. Trimming took 1 base from V and 4 from J, leaving 12 bases between them. The V gene's germline CDR1 is SGDLS and CDR2 YYNGEE. The chain's CDR3 is CASSVKDKAYNEQFF. The CDR3 region has the DNA TGTGCCAGCAGCGTAAAGGACAAAGCATACAATGAGCAGTTCTTC.

V is TRBV12-3 or TRBV12-4 and J is TRBJ2-3; D is uncertain. The CDR3 has 13 residues. V was cut by 7 bases and J by 2 bases, with 10 bases left in between. Here the CDR3 reads CASTGTITDTQYF. As DNA, the CDR3 is TGTGCCAGCACCGGTACCATCACAGATACGCAGTATTTT.

This clone has a handful of counts. The chain has TRBV3-1 (or the pseudogene TRBV3-2) and TRBJ1-6; maybe TRBD1 (6 bases). This CDR3 has 15 amino acids. Germline V lookup: CDR1 LGHDT, CDR2 YNNKEL (reference sequence). The V gene lost 0 bases and the J gene lost 7 bases, with 10 bases spanning the gap. CDR3 sequence: CASSQEGTPNSPLHF. In nucleotides, the CDR3 is TGTGCCAGCAGCCAAGAGGGGACACCGAATTCACCCCTCCACTTT.

The chain couples TRBV6-5 to TRBJ2-7; 7 nucleotides match TRBD1. The V gene end was trimmed by 5 bases and the J gene end by 8 bases; junction bases not matched to a gene: 12. Germline V gene sequence: CDR1 MNHEY, CDR2 SVGAGI. This CDR3 spans 14 amino acids. The CDR3 loop is CASSRDRVSGKQYF. The CDR3, as DNA: TGTGCCAGCAGTCGAGACAGGGTAAGCGGAAAGCAGTACTTC.

The CDR3 bases are TGTGCCAGCATTGGAGTGGGCAATCAGCCCCAGCATTTT. Amino acids: CASIGVGNQPQHF. The V gene is TRBV6-5, the J gene TRBJ1-5; D is unclear. This CDR3 has 13 residues. The germline V gene has CDR1 MNHEY and CDR2 SVGAGI. Trimming cost V 7 bases and J 2 bases, with 9 bases left between them.

The chain is built from TRBV6-2 or TRBV6-3 and TRBJ2-1, with 15 bases that match TRBD2. The length of the CDR3 is 17 residues. The ends lost 5 bases at V and 4 bases at J; junction bases unmatched: 6. Germline V gene sequence: CDR1 MNHEY, CDR2 SVGEGT. CDR3 in DNA: TGTGCCAGCAGTCTACGGACTAGCGGGAGGGGTTACAATGAGCAGTTCTTC. Translated, it gives CASSLRTSGRGYNEQFF.

The V gene is TRBV20-1, the J gene TRBJ1-2; D might be TRBD1 (5 bases). CDR3 length: 11 amino acids. V shed 3 bases and J shed 13 bases, with 15 bases lying between them. Germline assignment: CDR1 DFQATT and CDR2 SNEGSKA (reference sequence). DNA of the CDR3: TGCAGTGCTAGCACGTCACAGGAAGGCACCTTC. It specifies CSASTSQEGTF.

This chain connects TRBV3-1 (or the pseudogene TRBV3-2) to TRBJ2-7, with 8 bases that match TRBD1. CDR1 and CDR2 (germline): LGHDT, YNNKEL (reference sequence). The CDR3 is 15 amino acids. Trimming at V came to 5 bases and at J to 4 bases, leaving 10 bases not matched to a gene. The CDR3 is CASSAGQGDRYEQYF. CDR3 nucleotide sequence: TGTGCCAGCAGCGCCGGACAGGGCGATAGGTACGAGCAGTACTTC.

This clone showed up just once. This chain links TRBV25-1 with TRBJ1-6; no clear D gene. Germline V gene data show CDR1 as MGHDK and CDR2 as SYGVNS. V lost 5 bases and J 0 bases, leaving 8 bases between the germline ends. This CDR3 region has 15 residues. The CDR3 loop reads CASSNSGSYNSPLHF. The CDR3 DNA reads as TGTGCCAGCAGTAATTCGGGCTCCTATAATTCACCCCTCCACTTT.

This sequence joins TRBV18 and TRBJ1-3, with unresolved D. Looked up from germline, CDR1 is KGHSH and CDR2 is LQKENI. Trimming took off 2 bases at V and 4 bases at J, with 12 bases between the two ends. CDR3 length: 15 amino acids. This CDR3 is CASSPNGGEGNTIYF. The CDR3, as DNA: TGTGCCAGCTCACCAAATGGCGGCGAGGGAAACACCATATATTTT. The entire variable domain, with the rest obtained from reference TRBV18 and TRBJ1-3, is as follows: NAGVMQNPRHLVRRRGQEARLRCSPMKGHSHVYWYRQLPEEGLKFMVYLQKENIIDESGMPKERFSAEFPKEGPSILRIQQVVRGDSAAYFCASSPNGGEGNTIYFGEGSWLTVV.

The CDR3 sequence is CASSEPGDSSYEQYF. The CDR3 bases are TGTGCCAGCAGTGAACCCGGGGACTCTTCCTACGAGCAGTACTTC. The genes are TRBV6-1 and TRBJ2-7; possibly TRBD2 for D (6 bases). The V gene lost 2 bases and the J gene lost 1 base, with 12 bases spanning the gap. Germline V CDR1 and CDR2: MNHNS, SASEGT. This CDR3 is 15 amino acids long.

About this clone itself: Other DNA sequences from this sample encode an identical CDR3 as well. The chain couples TRBV6-5 to TRBJ2-2, with TRBD1 matching over 9 bases. The V gene's germline CDR1 is MNHEY and CDR2 SVGAGI. The CDR3 spans 15 residues. J lost 2 bases, V lost 6 bases, and 4 bases had no gene match. DNA for the CDR3: TGTGCCAGCAGACCAACAGGGGGCAACACCGGGGAGCTGTTTTTT. This translates into CASRPTGGNTGELFF.

The chain joins TRBV11-2 to TRBJ1-2; tentative D call: TRBD1 (6 bases). V lost 0 bases, J lost 3 bases, and 8 bases lay in between. The CDR3 has 14 residues. Germline CDR1 reads SGHAT; CDR2 reads FQNNGV. The CDR3: CASSLDRGDYGYTF. As DNA, the CDR3 is TGTGCCAGCAGCTTAGACAGGGGTGACTATGGCTACACCTTC. The full variable domain, completed using reference TRBV11-2 and TRBJ1-2, is EAGVAQSPRYKIIEKRQSVAFWCNPISGHATLYWYQQILGQGPKLLIQFQNNGVVDDSQLPKDRFSAERLKGVDSTLKIQPAKLEDSAVYLCASSLDRGDYGYTFGSGTRLTVV.

V usage is TRBV19 and J usage is TRBJ2-6; D not certain. V was clipped by 5 bases and J by 0 bases, with 14 bases between them. The germline CDR1 and CDR2 sequences are LNHDA and SQIVND (reference sequence). The CDR3 extends over 17 amino acids. CDR3 bases: TGTGCCAGTAGTCCTCCCCCTGTTTACTCTGGGGCCAACGTCCTGACTTTC. It encodes CASSPPPVYSGANVLTF. The full variable domain, its missing parts supplied by reference TRBV19 and TRBJ2-6, is DGGITQSPKYLFRKEGQNVTLSCEQNLNHDAMYWYRQDPGQGLRLIYYSQIVNDFQKGDIAEGYSVSREKKESFPLTVTSAQKNPTAFYLCASSPPPVYSGANVLTFGAGSRLTVL.

CDR3 residues: CASSRTGPGTGGVWGTDTQYF. The CDR3 DNA follows: TGTGCCAGCAGCCGTACTGGCCCCGGGACAGGTGGGGTTTGGGGCACAGATACGCAGTATTTT. The chain combines TRBV6-6 with TRBJ2-3; 8 bases agree with TRBD1. The CDR3 is 21 residues long. J gave up 1 base and V 6 bases, and 24 bases lay outside the gene matches. Germline V gives CDR1 MNHNY, CDR2 SVGAGI (reference sequence).

This clone was counted between two and nine times. Here the CDR3 reads CSVQPLTGNYGYTF. CDR3 coding DNA: TGCAGCGTCCAACCCCTGACAGGGAACTATGGCTACACCTTC. The rearrangement uses TRBV29-1 and TRBJ1-2; 7 nucleotides align to TRBD1. Germline V gene data show CDR1 as SQVTM and CDR2 as ANQGSEA. The CDR3 is 14 residues long. The ends lost 6 bases at V and 2 bases at J; junction bases unmatched: 9.

The CDR3 spells CASSVRANTEAFF. The CDR3 DNA follows: TGTGCCAGCAGCGTGCGGGCAAACACTGAAGCTTTCTTT. The chain has TRBV12-3 or TRBV12-4 and TRBJ1-1; the D is unclear. The CDR3 has 13 residues. Trimming took 6 bases from V and 2 from J, leaving 10 bases between them.

This sequence joins TRBV2 and TRBJ1-4; tentative D call: TRBD1 (6 bases). Germline values: CDR1 SNHLY, CDR2 FYNNEI. This CDR3 contains 13 residues. V was pared by 3 bases and J by 8 bases, with 10 bases between. The CDR3 DNA sequence: TGTGCCAGCAGTGAGGGGGCTCGGGAAAAACTGTTTTTT. It encodes CASSEGAREKLFF.

This clone came up a few times. The junction shows a germline mismatch at one end, possibly a read error. The chain carries TRBV2 and TRBJ2-5; TRBD1 agrees at 9 bases. The germline V gene has CDR1 SNHLY and CDR2 FYNNEI. The CDR3 is made up of 15 amino acids. The CDR3 DNA is TGTGCCAGCAGCGAAGAACAGGGGGCCTGGGAGACCCAGTACTTC. Translation gives CASSEEQGAWETQYF. Filled out from reference TRBV2 and TRBJ2-5, the complete variable domain reads EPEVTQTPSHQVTQMGQEVILRCVPISNHLYFYWYRQILGQKVEFLVSFYNNEISEKSEIFDDQFSVERPDGSNFTLKIRSTKLEDSAMYFCASSEEQGAWETQYFGPGTRLLVL.